The 22 T cell receptor beta chains below all came from one sample that was sequenced in a study of cytomegalovirus exposure and HLA in healthy donors listed by TCRdb under 2017. The library was built by means of the immunoSEQ multiplex PCR assay. The table comes from immuneACCESS by way of TCRdb, which keeps in-frame sequences with V and J called. Part of the clones is missing from these tables; in studies checked, under half for an unresolved V gene and the rest for unknown reasons. The sample contains some 170,000 clones, more than 75% of them found a single time. The top ten clonotypes cover 1.4% of the sample. Material: PBMCs. These receptors originate from a woman in her thirties in good health and CMV-seronegative.

This rearrangement joins TRBV18 to TRBJ2-2; possibly TRBD1 for D (6 bases). V was trimmed by 1 base and J by 2 bases, leaving 11 bases between them. This CDR3 region has 16 residues. Germline CDR1 is KGHSH and CDR2 is LQKENI. CDR3 protein: CASSPQGGSNTGELFF. As DNA, the CDR3 is TGTGCCAGCTCACCACAAGGGGGAAGTAACACCGGGGAGCTGTTTTTT.

The CDR3 here is CASSMGAHEQYF. The CDR3, as DNA: TGTGCCAGCAGTATGGGGGCCCACGAGCAGTACTTC. The chain employs TRBV27 and TRBJ2-7, with D maybe TRBD1 (6 bases). V shed 5 bases and J shed 5 bases, with 10 bases lying between them. CDR1 is MNHEY and CDR2 is SMNVEV in the germline V gene (reference sequence). The length of the CDR3 is 12 residues.

This chain uses TRBV7-9 with TRBJ1-6; D not certain. Trimming shortened V by 5 bases and J by 6 bases, and 14 bases separated the two germline ends. CDR3 length equals 15 residues. Germline V gives CDR1 SEHNR, CDR2 FQNEAQ (reference sequence). In nucleotides, the CDR3 is TGTGCCAGCAGCACCACGGGTGGGTCTAATTCACCCCTCCACTTT. Its protein is CASSTTGGSNSPLHF. The variable domain in full, completed from reference TRBV7-9 and TRBJ1-6, reads DTGVSQNPRHKITKRGQNVTFRCDPISEHNRLYWYRQTLGQGPEFLTYFQNEAQLEKSRLLSDRFSAERPKGSFSTLEIQRTEQGDSAMYLCASSTTGGSNSPLHFGNGTRLTVT.

This clone was found once. DNA of the CDR3: TGTGCCAGCACAACAGGGGTTGGGCAGCCCCAGCATTTT. Encoded protein: CASTTGVGQPQHF. The chain uses TRBV25-1 and TRBJ1-5, with 7 bases identical to TRBD1. The CDR3 spans 13 residues. Trimming removed 7 bases from V and 7 bases from J; junction bases left unmatched: 7. The germline V gene encodes CDR1 MGHDK and CDR2 SYGVNS.

Written as DNA, the CDR3 is TGTGCCAGCAGCTACAAACAGGGGCCTTACGAGCAGTACTTC. Its translation is CASSYKQGPYEQYF. This chain connects TRBV7-2 to TRBJ2-7; 7 bases agree with TRBD1. CDR3 length: 14 residues. The germline gives CDR1 SGHTA, CDR2 FQGNSA. The J segment lost 4 bases and the V segment lost 4 bases, leaving 7 bases of the junction unmatched.

V usage is TRBV10-3 and J usage is TRBJ2-2; tentative D call: TRBD1 (6 bases). This CDR3 is 16 amino acids long. The germline V gene has CDR1 ENHRY and CDR2 SYGVKD. Trimming left V 4 bases short and J 4 bases short, with 16 bases between. CDR3 protein: CAISVGAGGGTGELFF. In DNA form, the CDR3 reads TGTGCCATCAGTGTGGGGGCTGGGGGTGGCACCGGGGAGCTGTTTTTT.

The chain joins TRBV2 to TRBJ1-6, with a possible D match to TRBD1 (6 bases). CDR3 length: 16 residues. Germline V gene lookup returns CDR1 SNHLY and CDR2 FYNNEI. With 6 bases removed from V and 3 bases from J, the gap between germline ends came to 15 bases. The CDR3 sequence: CASRGDRTIYNSPLHF. In DNA, the CDR3 is TGTGCCAGCAGAGGTGACAGGACAATCTATAATTCACCCCTCCACTTT.

V gene TRBV29-1 combines with J gene TRBJ2-7; 11 bases align to TRBD1. The CDR3 is 12 residues long. The V segment lost 6 bases and the J segment 7 bases; nucleotides outside the gene matches: 5. Germline-derived CDR1 and CDR2 are SQVTM and ANQGSEA. CDR3 in amino acids: CSVGQGAGEQYF. CDR3 bases: TGCAGCGTCGGACAGGGGGCGGGGGAGCAGTACTTC.

A single count supports this clone. The V call is TRBV6-5, the J call TRBJ2-7, with D possibly TRBD1 on 6 matching bases. Germline CDR1 reads MNHEY; CDR2 reads SVGAGI. V lost 4 bases, J lost 2 bases, and 15 bases lay in between. The CDR3 covers 15 residues. The CDR3 nucleotides read TGTGCCAGCAGTTTTACCCAAGGACAGCCCTACGAGCAGTACTTC. It codes for CASSFTQGQPYEQYF.

The chain employs TRBV27 and TRBJ1-2; 9 nucleotides line up with TRBD1. Germline loops: CDR1 MNHEY, CDR2 SMNVEV (reference sequence). This CDR3 contains 13 residues. The V gene end was trimmed by 4 bases and the J gene end by 6 bases; junction bases not matched to a gene: 3. As DNA, the CDR3 is TGTGCCAGCAGTTCTCGGACAGGGGATGGCTACACCTTC. Translating it yields CASSSRTGDGYTF.

V usage is TRBV9 and J usage is TRBJ2-1; 7 bases fit TRBD1. The CDR3 is 14 residues long. The trim removed 2 bases at V and 4 bases at J, leaving 3 bases unmatched. The germline V gene has CDR1 SGDLS and CDR2 YYNGEE. CDR3 sequence reads: CASSVGTVYNEQFF. Here the CDR3 DNA reads TGTGCCAGCAGCGTGGGGACAGTATACAATGAGCAGTTCTTC.

This sequence joins TRBV7-2 and TRBJ2-5; 9 bases agree with TRBD1. CDR1 SGHTA and CDR2 FQGNSA come from the germline V gene. J was trimmed by 5 bases and V by 4 bases; bases with no gene match: 8. The length of the CDR3 is 15 residues. CDR3 region: CASSSPQGAWETQYF. CDR3 DNA: TGTGCCAGCAGCTCCCCACAGGGGGCTTGGGAGACCCAGTACTTC. Full variable domain (remainder filled in from reference TRBV7-2 and TRBJ2-5): GAGVSQSPSNKVTEKGKDVELRCDPISGHTALYWYRQSLGQGLEFLIYFQGNSAPDKSGLPSDRFSAERTGGSVSTLTIQRTQQEDSAVYLCASSSPQGAWETQYFGPGTRLLVL.

The chain has TRBV19 and TRBJ2-7, with 11 bases identical to TRBD1. The CDR3 has 15 residues. J was trimmed by 4 bases and V by 4 bases; bases with no gene match: 6. Germline CDR1 reads LNHDA; CDR2 reads SQIVND (reference sequence). The CDR3 sequence: CASSKGQGAVYEQYF. DNA of the CDR3: TGTGCCAGTAGTAAAGGACAGGGGGCTGTTTACGAGCAGTACTTC.

This chain links TRBV2 with TRBJ2-1, with TRBD1 as a possible D gene (5 bases). From germline, CDR1 is SNHLY and CDR2 FYNNEI. V lost 4 bases, J lost 4 bases, and 11 bases lay in between. The length of the CDR3 is 14 residues. The DNA for the CDR3 is TGTGCCAGCAGTGTGCAAGGACAATACAATGAGCAGTTCTTC. Its protein product is CASSVQGQYNEQFF.

The J gene is TRBJ2-5, the V gene TRBV5-6, with TRBD2 matching 8 bases. The trim removed 0 bases at V and 0 bases at J, leaving 10 bases unmatched. CDR1 and CDR2 (germline): SGHDT, YYEEEE. The CDR3 contains 18 residues. The CDR3 here is CASSLVGGSGVYQETQYF. The CDR3 DNA reads as TGTGCCAGCAGCTTGGTAGGGGGTAGCGGGGTGTACCAAGAGACCCAGTACTTC.

The table lists this clone with many counts. The rearrangement joins TRBV2 to TRBJ1-5; D is unresolved. This CDR3 is 15 amino acids long. Germline loops: CDR1 SNHLY, CDR2 FYNNEI. V lost 4 bases to trimming and J lost 0 bases, with 10 bases between them. For the CDR3, the DNA is TGTGCCAGCAGTGGATCACAGCTTAGCAATCAGCCCCAGCATTTT. Translated, it gives CASSGSQLSNQPQHF.

The rearrangement links TRBV13 to TRBJ2-2, with a tentative D call TRBD1 (6 bases). CDR3 length equals 16 residues. V was pared by 5 bases and J by 0 bases, with 13 bases between. The germline CDR1 and CDR2 sequences are PRHDT and FYEKMQ (reference sequence). Here the CDR3 DNA reads TGTGCCAGCAGCGGCTCCGGGACATCGAACACCGGGGAGCTGTTTTTT. This sequence encodes CASSGSGTSNTGELFF.

The rearrangement joins TRBV4-2 to TRBJ1-4; D is ambiguous. The CDR3 sequence is 13 residues long. V was trimmed by 0 bases and J by 8 bases, leaving 7 bases between them. Germline assignment: CDR1 LGHNA and CDR2 YNFKEQ. The CDR3 DNA reads TGTGCCAGCAGCCAAGACGGGAGAGAAAAACTGTTTTTT. This gives the protein CASSQDGREKLFF.

This clone has only a few counts. The rearrangement joins TRBV29-1 to TRBJ1-1; D perhaps matches TRBD1 (6 bases). Germline values: CDR1 SQVTM, CDR2 ANQGSEA. CDR3 size: 13 residues. V was shortened by 7 bases and J by 2 bases, with 14 bases between the two germline ends. CDR3 DNA: TGCAGCGCCAGAAGGGACAAAAACACTGAAGCTTTCTTT. Translation gives CSARRDKNTEAFF.

The V call is TRBV6-5, the J call TRBJ2-2; TRBD2 matches 9 bases. The CDR3 covers 14 residues. Germline V gene data show CDR1 as MNHEY and CDR2 as SVGAGI. The V segment lost 5 bases and the J segment 8 bases; nucleotides outside the gene matches: 6. CDR3 nucleotide sequence: TGTGCCAGCAGTCAACTAGCGGGTATGGGGGAGCTGTTTTTT. Its protein is CASSQLAGMGELFF.

The V gene is TRBV7-9, the J gene TRBJ1-3; possibly TRBD1 for D (6 bases). CDR1 is SEHNR and CDR2 is FQNEAQ in the germline V gene (reference sequence). This CDR3 comprises 14 residues. Trimming cost V 11 bases and J 0 bases, with 14 bases left between them. Here the CDR3 DNA reads TGTGCCTCGTCCGAGGGGGTCTCTGGAAACACCATATATTTT. It encodes CASSEGVSGNTIYF.

The chain links TRBV6-6 to TRBJ2-7, with 7 positions matching TRBD1. Germline-derived CDR1 and CDR2 are MNHNY and SVGAGI (reference sequence). Trimming at V came to 6 bases and at J to 4 bases, leaving 15 bases not matched to a gene. CDR3 size: 16 residues. In DNA form, the CDR3 reads TGTGCCAGCAGACGTCCTAGCCGGGGACAGACGTACGAGCAGTACTTC. It yields the protein CASRRPSRGQTYEQYF.